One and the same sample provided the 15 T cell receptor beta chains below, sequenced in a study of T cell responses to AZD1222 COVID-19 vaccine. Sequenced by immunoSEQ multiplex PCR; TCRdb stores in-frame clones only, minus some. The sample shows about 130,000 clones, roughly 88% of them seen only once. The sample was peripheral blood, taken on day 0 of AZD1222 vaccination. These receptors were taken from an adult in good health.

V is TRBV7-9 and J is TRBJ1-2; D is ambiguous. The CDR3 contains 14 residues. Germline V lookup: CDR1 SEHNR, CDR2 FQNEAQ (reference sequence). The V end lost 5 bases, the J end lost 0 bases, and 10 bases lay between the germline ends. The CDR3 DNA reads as TGTGCCAGCAGCGTAGTGGGGTCTAACTATGGCTACACCTTC. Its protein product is CASSVVGSNYGYTF.

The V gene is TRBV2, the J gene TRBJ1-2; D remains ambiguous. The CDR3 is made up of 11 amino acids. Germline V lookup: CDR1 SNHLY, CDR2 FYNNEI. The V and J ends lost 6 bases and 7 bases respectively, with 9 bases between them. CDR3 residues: CASSRPAGYTF. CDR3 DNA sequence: TGTGCCAGCAGCCGCCCAGCTGGCTACACCTTC.

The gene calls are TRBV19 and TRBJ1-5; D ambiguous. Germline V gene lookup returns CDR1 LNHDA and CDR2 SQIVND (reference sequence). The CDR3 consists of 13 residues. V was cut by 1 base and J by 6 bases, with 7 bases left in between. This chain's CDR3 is CASSIGNSQPQHF. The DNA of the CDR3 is TGTGCCAGTAGTATAGGAAACAGTCAGCCCCAGCATTTT.

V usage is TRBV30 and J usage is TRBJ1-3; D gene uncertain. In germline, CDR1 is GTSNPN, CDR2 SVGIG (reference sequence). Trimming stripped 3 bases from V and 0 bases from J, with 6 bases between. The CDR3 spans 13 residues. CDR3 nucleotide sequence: TGTGCCTGGAGGAGTAACTCTGGAAACACCATATATTTT. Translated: CAWRSNSGNTIYF.

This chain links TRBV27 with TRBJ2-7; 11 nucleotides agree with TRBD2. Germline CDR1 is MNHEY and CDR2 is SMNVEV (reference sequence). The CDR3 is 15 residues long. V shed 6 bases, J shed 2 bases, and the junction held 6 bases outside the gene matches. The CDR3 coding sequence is TGTGCCAGCAGCCCGGGACTAGCGGCCGCCTACGAGCAGTACTTC. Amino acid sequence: CASSPGLAAAYEQYF.

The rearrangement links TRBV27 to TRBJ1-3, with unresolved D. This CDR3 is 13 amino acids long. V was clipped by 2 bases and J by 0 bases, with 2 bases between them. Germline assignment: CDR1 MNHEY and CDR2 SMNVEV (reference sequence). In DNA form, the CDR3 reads TGTGCCAGCAGTTTACTCTCTGGAAACACCATATATTTT. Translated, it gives CASSLLSGNTIYF.

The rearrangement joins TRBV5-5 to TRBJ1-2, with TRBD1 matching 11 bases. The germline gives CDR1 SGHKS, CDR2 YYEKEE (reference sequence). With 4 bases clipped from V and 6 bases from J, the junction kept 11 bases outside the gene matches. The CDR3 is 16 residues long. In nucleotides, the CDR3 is TGTGCCAGCAGCCCCCTAAGGGGACAGGGGGAAGATGGCTACACCTTC. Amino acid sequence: CASSPLRGQGEDGYTF.

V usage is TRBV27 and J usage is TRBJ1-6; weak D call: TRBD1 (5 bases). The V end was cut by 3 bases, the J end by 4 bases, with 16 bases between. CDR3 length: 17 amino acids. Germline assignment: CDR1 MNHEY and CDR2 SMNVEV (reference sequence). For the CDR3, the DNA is TGTGCCAGCAGTTTGCGGGAAGGGTGGGGGTATAATTCACCCCTCCACTTT. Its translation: CASSLREGWGYNSPLHF.

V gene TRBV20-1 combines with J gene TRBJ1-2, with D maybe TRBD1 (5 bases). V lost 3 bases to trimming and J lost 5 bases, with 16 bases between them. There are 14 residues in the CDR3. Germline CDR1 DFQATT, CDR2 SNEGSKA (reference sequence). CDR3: CSASEGLQNYGYTF. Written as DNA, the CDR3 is TGCAGTGCTAGTGAGGGGCTCCAGAATTATGGCTACACCTTC.

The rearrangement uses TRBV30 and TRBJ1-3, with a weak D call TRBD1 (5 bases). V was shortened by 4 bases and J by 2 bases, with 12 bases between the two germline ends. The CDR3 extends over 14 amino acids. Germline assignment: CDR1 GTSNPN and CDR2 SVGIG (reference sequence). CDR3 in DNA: TGTGCCTGGACCCCCGGGGGGGCTGGAAACACCATATATTTT. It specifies CAWTPGGAGNTIYF.

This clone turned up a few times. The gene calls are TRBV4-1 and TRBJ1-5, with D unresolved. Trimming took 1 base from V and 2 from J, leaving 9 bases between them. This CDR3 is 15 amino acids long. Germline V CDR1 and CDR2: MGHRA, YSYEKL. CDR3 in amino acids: CASSQVDGGNQPQHF. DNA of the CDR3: TGCGCCAGCAGCCAAGTCGACGGGGGCAATCAGCCCCAGCATTTT.

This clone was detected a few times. CDR3 in DNA: TGCGCCAGCAGCGTACTTCCCGGGACGGATAATTCACCCCTCCACTTT. Translation gives CASSVLPGTDNSPLHF. This chain joins TRBV5-1 and TRBJ1-6; possibly TRBD1 for D (5 bases). Deletions cut 4 bases from V and 5 bases from J, with 16 bases between. Germline CDR1 reads SGHRS; CDR2 reads YFSETQ. This CDR3 region has 16 residues.

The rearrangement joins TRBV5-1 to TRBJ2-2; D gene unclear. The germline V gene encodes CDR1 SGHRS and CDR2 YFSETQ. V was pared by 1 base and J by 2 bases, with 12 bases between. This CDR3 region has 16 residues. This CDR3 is CASSLPFADNTGELFF. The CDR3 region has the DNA TGCGCCAGCAGCTTGCCGTTTGCGGATAACACCGGGGAGCTGTTTTTT.

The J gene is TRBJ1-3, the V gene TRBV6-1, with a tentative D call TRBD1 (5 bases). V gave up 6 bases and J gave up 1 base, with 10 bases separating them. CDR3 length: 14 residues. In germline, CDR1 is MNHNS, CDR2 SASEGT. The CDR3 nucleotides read TGTGCCAGCAGCTTGCAGGGATCTGGAAACACCATATATTTT. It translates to CASSLQGSGNTIYF.

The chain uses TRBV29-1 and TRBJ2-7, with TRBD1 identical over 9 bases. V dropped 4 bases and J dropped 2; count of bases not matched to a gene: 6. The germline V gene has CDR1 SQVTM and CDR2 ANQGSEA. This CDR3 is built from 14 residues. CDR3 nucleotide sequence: TGCAGCGTTGGACCGGGACAGGGAGCCTACGAGCAGTACTTC. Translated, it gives CSVGPGQGAYEQYF.